This record covers a single T cell receptor beta chain. The CDR3 length is 14 residues. Germline CDR1 and CDR2: SGHKS and YYEKEE (reference sequence). With 1 base removed from V and 3 bases from J, the gap between germline ends came to 10 bases. This specimen belongs to a study of Ad26.COV2.S vaccination and SARS-CoV-2 variants. Described treatment: approximately 18 received Ad26.COV2.S at low or high dose, single or two shots; about 5 received placebo; per-sample allocation not given. At day 63 after the first vaccine or placebo injection, samples were drawn. In Boston, an adult donor aged 18-55 years took part. Sequenced by immunoSEQ multiplex PCR; TCRdb stores in-frame clones only, minus some. This repertoire shows hundreds of thousands of clones, about 87% found once; its top ten account for 2.5% to 3.5%.

The clonotype was recovered from a person aged 18-60 years who received the Ad26.COV2.S COVID-19 vaccine or a placebo. Specimen: peripheral blood, collected in a trial of Ad26.COV2.S vaccine versus placebo. The chain carries TRBV5-5 and TRBJ1-1, with TRBD1 as a possible D gene (5 bases). As DNA, the CDR3 is TGTGCCAGCAGCTTGATGGGACTATACACTGAAGCTTTCTTT. Translation: CASSLMGLYTEAFF. Full variable domain (missing parts from reference TRBV5-5 and TRBJ1-1): DAGVTQSPTHLIKTRGQQVTLRCSPISGHKSVSWYQQVLGQGPQFIFQYYEKEERGRGNFPDRFSARQFPNYSSELNVNALLLGDSALYLCASSLMGLYTEAFFGQGTRLTVV.